This T cell receptor beta chain derives from a study of cytomegalovirus exposure and HLA in healthy donors. PCR amplification relied on 60 Vbeta primers (plus 13 Jbeta primers). Some clones are missing from TCRdb's copy, which holds only in-frame ones; the method was immunoSEQ multiplex PCR. The sample has more than 150,000 clones; 80% are singletons. Trimming stripped 2 bases from V and 3 bases from J, with 11 bases between. This CDR3 has 15 amino acids. Germline lookup yields CDR1 ENHRY and CDR2 SYGVKD. A remark on this clone: The antigen remains unidentified.

Points from the study as a whole: A later analysis, which compared TCR beta chains of equal frequency, found the HLA-associated ones more clonally expanded. Reportedly, TCR beta sequences accurately predicted HLA-A and HLA-B alleles in most subjects. High specificity and sensitivity for cytomegalovirus status were reported for the classifier.

The V and J genes are TRBV10-3 and TRBJ1-3; D is possibly TRBD1 (6 bases). Sequencing was done on a sample of PBMCs. The sequence was obtained from a boy aged 10-17 years in good health and CMV-seronegative. In DNA, the CDR3 is TGTGCCATCAGTGAGCCTGCAGGGGTTGGAAACACCATATATTTT. Translation gives CAISEPAGVGNTIYF.